These T cell receptor beta chains were read from a single sample in a study of shared clonotypes between healthy human individuals. Assay: immunoSEQ multiplex PCR; the TCRdb copy retains only in-frame clones and omits some. The sample lists approximately 100,000 clones; about 67% were seen once. The sample was memory CD8+ T cells sorted from blood. These TCRs come from a woman under 40 in good health. Each CDR3 is given with its conserved first and last residue. The D gene is left open where the match is weak. Rows may omit the clone size; those that give it use once, few, many or a size class.

clone size: NA
J gene: TRBJ2-7
V gene: TRBV4-1
D gene: NA
CDR3 DNA: TGCGCCAGCAGCCCCCAAAACGACAACTCCTACGAGCAGTACTTC
CDR3 protein: CASSPQNDNSYEQYF

clone size: NA
J gene: TRBJ2-1
V gene: TRBV11-1
D gene: TRBD2
CDR3 DNA: TGTGCCAGCAGCTTAGCCCTAGGACTAGCGGCCTACAATGAGCAGTTCTTC
CDR3 protein: CASSLALGLAAYNEQFF

clone size: NA
J gene: TRBJ1-2
V gene: TRBV9
D gene: NA
CDR3 DNA: TGTGCCAGCAGCGTGGGCGCCTTCAATGCCGGAGGCTACACCTTC
CDR3 protein: CASSVGAFNAGGYTF

clone size: NA
J gene: TRBJ1-1
V gene: TRBV5-6
D gene: NA
CDR3 DNA: TGTGCCAGCAGCTTGACAGGGCTTAACACTGAAGCTTTCTTT
CDR3 protein: CASSLTGLNTEAFF

clone size: once
J gene: TRBJ2-1
V gene: TRBV28
D gene: TRBD2
CDR3 DNA: TGTGCCAGCAGCCCAACTAGCGGGCATTACAATGAGCAGTTCTTC
CDR3 protein: CASSPTSGHYNEQFF

clone size: NA
J gene: TRBJ2-1
V gene: TRBV28
D gene: NA
CDR3 DNA: TGTGCCAGCAGCCGGGACTTCCACAATGAGCAGTTCTTC
CDR3 protein: CASSRDFHNEQFF

clone size: NA
J gene: TRBJ2-2
V gene: TRBV5-1
D gene: TRBD2
CDR3 DNA: TGCGCCAGCAACCCCGGGGACTATCGGGGGACCGGGGAGCTGTTTTTT
CDR3 protein: CASNPGDYRGTGELFF

clone size: NA
J gene: TRBJ2-7
V gene: TRBV7-4
D gene: NA
CDR3 DNA: TGTGCCAGCAGCTTAACGACGGGACACCCCTCTTTTGAGCAGTACTTC
CDR3 protein: CASSLTTGHPSFEQYF

clone size: many
J gene: TRBJ2-5
V gene: TRBV15
D gene: TRBD1
CDR3 DNA: TGTGCCACCAGCAGTGAGGGGGGGACAGGGCCAGAGACCCAGTACTTC
CDR3 protein: CATSSEGGTGPETQYF

clone size: NA
J gene: TRBJ1-2
V gene: TRBV10-3
D gene: NA
CDR3 DNA: TGTGCCATCAGTGAGGGAGAAGTCTATGGCTACACCTTC
CDR3 protein: CAISEGEVYGYTF